One and the same sample provided the 3 T cell receptor beta chains below, sequenced in a study of OX40 agonist ivuxolimab in advanced cancers. Measured with immunoSEQ multiplex PCR; TCRdb has only the in-frame clones, and not every one. The profile shows nearly 55,000 clones, around 89% of them singletons. The sample was CD4+ or CD8+ T cells sorted from blood, taken in a trial of the OX40 agonist ivuxolimab. These receptors all come from an adult with an advanced solid tumor such as melanoma, head and neck, liver or kidney cancer.

The chain is built from TRBV19 and TRBJ2-5; TRBD1 might be the D (5 bases). Germline V gene sequence: CDR1 LNHDA, CDR2 SQIVND (reference sequence). The length of the CDR3 is 13 residues. Trimming pared 1 base from V and 4 bases from J, leaving 7 bases between. The CDR3 region is CASSIGQSETQYF. The CDR3 DNA follows: TGTGCCAGTAGTATAGGACAGTCAGAGACCCAGTACTTC. Looking up the rest from reference TRBV19 and TRBJ2-5 gives the full variable domain: DGGITQSPKYLFRKEGQNVTLSCEQNLNHDAMYWYRQDPGQGLRLIYYSQIVNDFQKGDIAEGYSVSREKKESFPLTVTSAQKNPTAFYLCASSIGQSETQYFGPGTRLLVL.

The rearrangement joins TRBV28 to TRBJ2-2, with unresolved D. Looked up from germline, CDR1 is MDHEN and CDR2 is SYDVKM. The CDR3 runs to 12 residues. Trimming pared 8 bases from V and 7 bases from J, leaving 11 bases between. The CDR3 sequence: CASDGRDGELFF. The CDR3 DNA reads TGTGCCAGCGACGGACGTGACGGGGAGCTGTTTTTT.

The chain combines TRBV19 with TRBJ1-5; the D gene is possibly TRBD1 (6 bases). Germline CDR1 LNHDA, CDR2 SQIVND (reference sequence). Trimming removed 3 bases from V and 6 bases from J, with 9 bases in between. This CDR3 contains 13 residues. CDR3 DNA sequence: TGTGCCAGTAGTATGGAGACAGGTCAGCCCCAGCATTTT. Its protein is CASSMETGQPQHF.